This T cell receptor (beta chain) appears in the sequencing data of a study of cytomegalovirus exposure and HLA in healthy donors. Study-level points and caveats: Cytomegalovirus association was listed for about 150 TCR beta chains.

For this clone: Its antigen is not known.

The PCR employed 60 Vbeta primers together with 13 Jbeta primers. Sequenced by immunoSEQ multiplex PCR; TCRdb stores in-frame clones only, minus some. The sample carries around 140,000 clones, approximately 78% recorded once. The CDR3 runs 15 residues. The V end was cut by 0 bases, the J end by 3 bases, with 12 bases between. Looked up from germline, CDR1 is SGHRS and CDR2 is YFSETQ. This clonotype was sampled from a woman aged 50 to 60 in good health and CMV-seropositive. The chain carries TRBV5-1 and TRBJ1-2, with D perhaps matching TRBD1 (6 bases). The sequenced material came from PBMCs. The CDR3 nucleotides read TGCGCCAGCAGCTTGGGGACAGTAGAGGACTATGGCTACACCTTC. This sequence encodes CASSLGTVEDYGYTF.